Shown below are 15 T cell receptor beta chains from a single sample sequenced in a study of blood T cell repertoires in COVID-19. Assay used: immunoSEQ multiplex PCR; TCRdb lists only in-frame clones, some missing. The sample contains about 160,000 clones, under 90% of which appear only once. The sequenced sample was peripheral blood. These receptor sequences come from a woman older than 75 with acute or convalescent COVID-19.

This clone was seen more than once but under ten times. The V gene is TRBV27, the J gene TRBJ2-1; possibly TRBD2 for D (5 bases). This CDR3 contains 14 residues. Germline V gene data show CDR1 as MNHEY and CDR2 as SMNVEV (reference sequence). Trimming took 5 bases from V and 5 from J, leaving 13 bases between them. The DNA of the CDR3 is TGTGCCAGCAGTCTCCGGACTTTCCACAATGAGCAGTTCTTC. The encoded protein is CASSLRTFHNEQFF.

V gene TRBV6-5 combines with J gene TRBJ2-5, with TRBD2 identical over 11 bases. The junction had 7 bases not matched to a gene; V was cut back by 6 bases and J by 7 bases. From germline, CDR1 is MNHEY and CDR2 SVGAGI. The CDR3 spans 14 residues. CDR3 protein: CASSGRGLAVTQYF. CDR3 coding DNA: TGTGCCAGCAGCGGGAGGGGACTAGCGGTGACCCAGTACTTC.

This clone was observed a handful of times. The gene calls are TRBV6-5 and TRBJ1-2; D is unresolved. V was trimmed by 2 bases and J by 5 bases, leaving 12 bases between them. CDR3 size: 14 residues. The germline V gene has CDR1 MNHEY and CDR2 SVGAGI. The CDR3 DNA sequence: TGTGCCAGCAGTTACGCTAGGCAGCAGTATGGCTACACCTTC. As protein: CASSYARQQYGYTF.

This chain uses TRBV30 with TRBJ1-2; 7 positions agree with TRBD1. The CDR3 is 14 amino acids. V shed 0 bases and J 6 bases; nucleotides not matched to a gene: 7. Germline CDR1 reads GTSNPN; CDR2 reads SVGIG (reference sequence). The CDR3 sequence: CAWSVQAGGHGYTF. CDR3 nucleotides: TGTGCCTGGAGTGTACAGGCAGGGGGGCATGGCTACACCTTC.

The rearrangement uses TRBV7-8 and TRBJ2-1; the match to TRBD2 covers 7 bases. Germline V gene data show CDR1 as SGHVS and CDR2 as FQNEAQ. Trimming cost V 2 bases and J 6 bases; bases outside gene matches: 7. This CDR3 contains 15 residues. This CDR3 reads CASSLFREGRNEQFF. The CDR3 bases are TGTGCCAGCAGCTTATTCAGGGAGGGCCGCAATGAGCAGTTCTTC.

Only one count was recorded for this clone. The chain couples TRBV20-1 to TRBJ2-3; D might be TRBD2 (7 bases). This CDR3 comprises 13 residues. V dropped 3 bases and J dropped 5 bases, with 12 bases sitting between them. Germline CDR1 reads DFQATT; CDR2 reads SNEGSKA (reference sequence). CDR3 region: CSASQGRVDTQYF. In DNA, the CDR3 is TGCAGTGCTAGTCAGGGGAGGGTAGATACGCAGTATTTT.

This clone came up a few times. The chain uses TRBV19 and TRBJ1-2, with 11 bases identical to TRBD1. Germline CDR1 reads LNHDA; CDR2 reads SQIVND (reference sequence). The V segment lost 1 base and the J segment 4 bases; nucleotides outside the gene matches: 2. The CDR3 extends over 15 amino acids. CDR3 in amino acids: CASSIAGTGGYGYTF. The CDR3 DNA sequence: TGTGCCAGTAGTATAGCCGGGACAGGGGGCTATGGCTACACCTTC.

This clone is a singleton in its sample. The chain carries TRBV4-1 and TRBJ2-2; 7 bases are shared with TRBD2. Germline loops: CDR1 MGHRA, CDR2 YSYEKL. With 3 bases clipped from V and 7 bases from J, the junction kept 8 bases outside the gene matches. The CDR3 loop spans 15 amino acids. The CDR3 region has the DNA TGCGCCAGCAGCCAGCCCGCCTTAGCGGGCGGGGAGCTGTTTTTT. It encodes CASSQPALAGGELFF.

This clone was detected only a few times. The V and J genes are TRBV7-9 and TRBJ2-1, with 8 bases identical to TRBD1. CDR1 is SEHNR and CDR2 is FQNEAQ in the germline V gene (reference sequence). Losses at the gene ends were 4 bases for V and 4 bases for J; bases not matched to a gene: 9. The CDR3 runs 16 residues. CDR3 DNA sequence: TGTGCCAGCAGCTCGATAGGGGACAGGAAATACAATGAGCAGTTCTTC. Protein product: CASSSIGDRKYNEQFF.

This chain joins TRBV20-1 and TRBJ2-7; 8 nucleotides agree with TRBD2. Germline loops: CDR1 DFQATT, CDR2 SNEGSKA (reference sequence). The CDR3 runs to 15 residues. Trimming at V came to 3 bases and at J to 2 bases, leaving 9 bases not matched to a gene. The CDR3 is CSASPLSGGPYEQYF. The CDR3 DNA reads TGCAGTGCTAGTCCCTTAAGCGGGGGCCCCTACGAGCAGTACTTC.

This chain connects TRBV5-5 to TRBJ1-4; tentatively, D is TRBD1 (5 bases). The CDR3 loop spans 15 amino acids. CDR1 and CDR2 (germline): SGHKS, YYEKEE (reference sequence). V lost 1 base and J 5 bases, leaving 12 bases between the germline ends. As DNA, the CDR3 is TGTGCCAGCAGCTTGAGTCTCGGACAAAATGAAAAACTGTTTTTT. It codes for CASSLSLGQNEKLFF.

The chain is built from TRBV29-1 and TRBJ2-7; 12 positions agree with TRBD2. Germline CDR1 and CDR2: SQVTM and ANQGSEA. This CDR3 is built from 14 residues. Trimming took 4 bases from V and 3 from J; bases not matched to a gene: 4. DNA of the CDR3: TGCAGCGTTGCTGGACTAGCGGGAAACTACGAGCAGTACTTC. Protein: CSVAGLAGNYEQYF.

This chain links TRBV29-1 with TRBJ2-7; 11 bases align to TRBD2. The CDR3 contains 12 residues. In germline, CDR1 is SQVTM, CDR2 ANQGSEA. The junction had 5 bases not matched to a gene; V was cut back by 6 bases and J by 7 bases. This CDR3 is CSVTSGTKEQYF. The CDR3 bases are TGCAGCGTGACTAGCGGGACGAAAGAGCAGTACTTC.

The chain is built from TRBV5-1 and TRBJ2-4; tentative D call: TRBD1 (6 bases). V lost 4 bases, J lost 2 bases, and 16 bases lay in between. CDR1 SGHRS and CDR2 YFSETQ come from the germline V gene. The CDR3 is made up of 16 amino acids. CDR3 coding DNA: TGCGCCAGCAGCCAACCTCCGGGACACTCCAAAAACATTCAGTACTTC. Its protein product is CASSQPPGHSKNIQYF.

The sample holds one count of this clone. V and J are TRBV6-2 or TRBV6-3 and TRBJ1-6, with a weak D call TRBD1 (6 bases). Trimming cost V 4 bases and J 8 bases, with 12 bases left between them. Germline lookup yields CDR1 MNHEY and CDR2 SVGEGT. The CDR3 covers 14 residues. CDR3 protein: CASSWYRVDSPLHF. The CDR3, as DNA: TGTGCCAGCAGTTGGTACAGGGTAGATTCACCCCTCCACTTT.